These 19 T cell receptor beta chains came from one sample sequenced in a study of T cell responses to AZD1222 COVID-19 vaccine. Sequencing was performed with immunoSEQ multiplex PCR; in TCRdb, only in-frame clones are kept and a portion is missing. The sample lists 100,000 or so clones, 70% to 90% seen once, with 1.4% in the top ten. This material consisted of peripheral blood, taken on day 0 of AZD1222 vaccination. Receptors originate from an adult in good health.

This clone has just a few counts. J is TRBJ1-4 and V is TRBV19, with D unclear. This CDR3 spans 16 amino acids. Germline-derived CDR1 and CDR2 are LNHDA and SQIVND (reference sequence). V was clipped by 5 bases and J by 0 bases, with 13 bases between them. CDR3 nucleotide sequence: TGTGCCAGTAGTCCCCACCAACGATCAACTAATGAAAAACTGTTTTTT. This codes for CASSPHQRSTNEKLFF.

This chain joins TRBV5-4 and TRBJ2-3; 9 nucleotides align to TRBD1. CDR1 is SGHNT and CDR2 is YYREEE in the germline V gene (reference sequence). The trim removed 3 bases at V and 6 bases at J, leaving 2 bases unmatched. This CDR3 comprises 13 residues. Here the CDR3 DNA reads TGTGCCAGCAGCTCGGACAGGGGTGATACGCAGTATTTT. It translates to CASSSDRGDTQYF.

V and J are TRBV4-1 and TRBJ2-6; D is ambiguous. Germline V CDR1 and CDR2: MGHRA, YSYEKL. The CDR3 runs to 14 residues. V lost 4 bases, J lost 4 bases, and 8 bases lay in between. CDR3 sequence (DNA): TGCGCCAGCAGCCTAGGGTCCGGGGCCAACGTCCTGACTTTC. It encodes CASSLGSGANVLTF.

The chain joins TRBV7-8 to TRBJ2-2; 14 nucleotides agree with TRBD2. The CDR3 totals 17 residues. Germline trimming cut 2 bases from V and 4 bases from J; bases unmatched to any gene: 3. Germline-derived CDR1 and CDR2 are SGHVS and FQNEAQ. CDR3 in DNA: TGTGCCAGCAGCTTAATGGGACTAGCGGGAGCCACCGGGGAGCTGTTTTTT. Encoded protein: CASSLMGLAGATGELFF.

Only one count was recorded for this clone. DNA of the CDR3: TGTGCCAGCAGTTTAGCCAAAAACATTCAGTACTTC. Protein: CASSLAKNIQYF. The gene calls are TRBV27 and TRBJ2-4; D gene unclear. This CDR3 region has 12 residues. The germline V and J ends were trimmed by 2 bases and 1 base, with 0 bases remaining between them. Germline V gene data show CDR1 as MNHEY and CDR2 as SMNVEV (reference sequence).

Only one count was recorded for this clone. The chain recombines TRBV18 with TRBJ2-2; D is ambiguous. Germline CDR1 and CDR2: KGHSH and LQKENI. V was pared by 1 base and J by 6 bases, with 15 bases between. CDR3 size: 16 residues. The CDR3 is CASSPRRDIRSGELFF. The CDR3 DNA is TGTGCCAGCTCACCACGAAGAGATATTCGGTCCGGGGAGCTGTTTTTT.

The V call is TRBV30, the J call TRBJ1-5, with TRBD1 matching over 9 bases. Germline CDR1 GTSNPN, CDR2 SVGIG (reference sequence). Trimming at V came to 0 bases and at J to 1 base, leaving 10 bases not matched to a gene. This CDR3 contains 18 residues. Here the CDR3 DNA reads TGTGCCTGGAGTGTACATTACAGGGGGCTGGCGAGCAATCAGCCCCAGCATTTT. It encodes CAWSVHYRGLASNQPQHF.

The CDR3, as DNA: TGTGCCAGCAGCTCAGACCTATTAAACTATGGCTACACCTTC. Protein product: CASSSDLLNYGYTF. The chain links TRBV7-2 to TRBJ1-2; D is uncertain. Germline loops: CDR1 SGHTA, CDR2 FQGNSA. The length of the CDR3 is 14 residues. V lost 4 bases, J lost 2 bases, and 11 bases lay in between.

The chain recombines TRBV6-1 with TRBJ1-5; 7 bases map to TRBD1. There are 15 residues in the CDR3. With V trimmed by 2 bases and J by 5 bases, 6 bases remained unmatched. Per the germline V gene, CDR1 is MNHNS and CDR2 is SASEGT. For the CDR3, the DNA is TGTGCCAGCAGTGAAAGGGGACAGAACGATCAGCCCCAGCATTTT. Translation gives CASSERGQNDQPQHF.

This clone was counted once. Relative to the germline gene, one junction end is altered; a read error may explain this. V usage is TRBV6-1 and J usage is TRBJ1-5; tentative D call: TRBD1 (6 bases). Germline V gives CDR1 MNHNS, CDR2 SASEGT. The CDR3 loop spans 12 amino acids. CDR3 DNA: TGTGCCAGCGGTGAAACAACAGGGCACCAGCATTTT. Protein: CASGETTGHQHF.

This clone occurred once. The CDR3 is CASSIGGELFF. DNA for the CDR3: TGTGCCAGTAGTATTGGCGGGGAGCTGTTTTTT. This chain connects TRBV19 to TRBJ2-2, with unresolved D. Looked up from germline, CDR1 is LNHDA and CDR2 is SQIVND (reference sequence). The CDR3 loop spans 11 amino acids. Trimming pared 3 bases from V and 7 bases from J, leaving 3 bases between.

The CDR3 loop reads CASSSPTGPNYGYTF. For the CDR3, the DNA is TGTGCCAGCAGTTCACCGACAGGGCCCAACTATGGCTACACCTTC. The chain links TRBV28 to TRBJ1-2, with 7 positions matching TRBD1. The CDR3 loop spans 15 amino acids. Germline loops: CDR1 MDHEN, CDR2 SYDVKM. V dropped 4 bases and J dropped 2; count of bases not matched to a gene: 7.

The genes are TRBV9 and TRBJ2-7; D possibly corresponds to TRBD2 (5 bases). The CDR3 is 14 amino acids. The germline gives CDR1 SGDLS, CDR2 YYNGEE. Deletions cut 2 bases from V and 4 bases from J, with 13 bases between. The CDR3 DNA follows: TGTGCCAGCAGCGTTAGGTGGGAGACGTACGAGCAGTACTTC. Its translation: CASSVRWETYEQYF.

To note about this clone: One end of the junction fails to match germline, which may point to a read error. The CDR3 loop reads CASSQAITGTGWAYEQYF. The CDR3 region has the DNA TGTGCCAGCAGTCAAGCAATCACCGGGACAGGGTGGGCCTACGAGCAGTACTTC. V usage is TRBV6-1 and J usage is TRBJ2-7, with TRBD1 matching 9 bases. There are 18 residues in the CDR3. Germline-derived CDR1 and CDR2 are MNHNS and SASEGT.

This chain connects TRBV28 to TRBJ2-1, with 9 bases lining up with TRBD2. CDR3 length: 16 amino acids. Germline V gene data show CDR1 as MDHEN and CDR2 as SYDVKM. V shed 2 bases, J shed 1 base, and the junction held 3 bases outside the gene matches. CDR3 DNA sequence: TGTGCCAGCAGTTTAATAGCGGGAGATTCCTACAATGAGCAGTTCTTC. Its protein product is CASSLIAGDSYNEQFF.

This clone was picked up a small number of times. The chain is built from TRBV9 and TRBJ2-7, with D uncertain. The length of the CDR3 is 14 residues. Per germline, CDR1 SGDLS and CDR2 YYNGEE. V dropped 1 base and J dropped 5 bases, with 13 bases sitting between them. Written as DNA, the CDR3 is TGTGCCAGCAGCGTACTTGGGCAGGCGGACGAGCAGTACTTC. Its protein is CASSVLGQADEQYF.

This clone has only a few counts. The genes are TRBV5-8 and TRBJ2-7, with D possibly being TRBD2 (6 bases). Looked up from germline, CDR1 is SGHTS and CDR2 is YDEGEE. V was clipped by 1 base and J by 4 bases, with 18 bases between them. This CDR3 is 16 amino acids long. This CDR3 reads CASSLPLGLEGYEQYF. CDR3 nucleotides: TGTGCCAGCAGCTTGCCACTAGGGCTGGAGGGGTACGAGCAGTACTTC.

This chain uses TRBV5-8 with TRBJ1-5, with 7 bases lining up with TRBD1. Germline loops: CDR1 SGHTS, CDR2 YDEGEE. This CDR3 spans 14 amino acids. Losses at the gene ends were 0 bases for V and 7 bases for J; bases not matched to a gene: 4. This CDR3 is CASSLGQGGQPQHF. The CDR3 nucleotides read TGTGCCAGCAGCTTGGGACAGGGTGGCCAGCCCCAGCATTTT. Full variable domain (remainder filled in from reference TRBV5-8 and TRBJ1-5): EAGVTQSPTHLIKTRGQQATLRCSPISGHTSVYWYQQALGLGLQFLLWYDEGEERNRGNFPPRFSGRQFPNYSSELNVNALELEDSALYLCASSLGQGGQPQHFGDGTRLSIL.

V gene TRBV7-6 combines with J gene TRBJ2-3; possible D gene TRBD1, 5 bases. Between the trimmed V and J ends, which lost 2 bases and 3 bases, there was a span of 12 bases. Germline V lookup: CDR1 SGHVS, CDR2 FNYEAQ. The CDR3 is made up of 15 amino acids. The CDR3 sequence: CASSLLDRGTDTQYF. The CDR3 DNA follows: TGTGCCAGCAGCTTATTGGATAGGGGTACAGATACGCAGTATTTT.